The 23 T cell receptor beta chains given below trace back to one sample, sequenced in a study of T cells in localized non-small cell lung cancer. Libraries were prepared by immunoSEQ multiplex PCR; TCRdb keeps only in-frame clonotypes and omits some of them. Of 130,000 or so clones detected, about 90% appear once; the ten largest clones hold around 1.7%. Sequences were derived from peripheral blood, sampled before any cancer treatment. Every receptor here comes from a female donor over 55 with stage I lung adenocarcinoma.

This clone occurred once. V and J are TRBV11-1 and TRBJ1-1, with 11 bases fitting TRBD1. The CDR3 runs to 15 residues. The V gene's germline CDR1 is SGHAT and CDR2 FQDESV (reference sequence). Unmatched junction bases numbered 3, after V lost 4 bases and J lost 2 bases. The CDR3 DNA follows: TGTGCCAGCAGCTCACGGACAGGGGGCAACACTGAAGCTTTCTTT. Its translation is CASSSRTGGNTEAFF.

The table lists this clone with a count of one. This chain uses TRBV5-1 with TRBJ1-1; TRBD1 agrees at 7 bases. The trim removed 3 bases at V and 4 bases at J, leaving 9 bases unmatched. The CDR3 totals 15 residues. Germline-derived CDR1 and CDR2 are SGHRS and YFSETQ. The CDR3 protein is CASSSDRVMSTEAFF. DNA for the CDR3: TGCGCCAGCAGCTCAGACAGGGTCATGAGCACTGAAGCTTTCTTT.

CDR3 sequence reads: CASSSPMNTEAFF. CDR3 DNA sequence: TGTGCCAGCAGCTCCCCCATGAACACTGAAGCTTTCTTT. V gene TRBV11-1 combines with J gene TRBJ1-1; D ambiguous. The ends were cut back, 4 bases at V and 0 bases at J, with 6 bases in the middle. Per germline, CDR1 SGHAT and CDR2 FQDESV (reference sequence). This CDR3 is 13 amino acids long.

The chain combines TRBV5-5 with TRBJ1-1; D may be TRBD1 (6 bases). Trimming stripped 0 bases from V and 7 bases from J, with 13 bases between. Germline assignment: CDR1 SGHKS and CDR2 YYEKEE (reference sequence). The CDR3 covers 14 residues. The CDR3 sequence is CASSLVLRDIEAFF. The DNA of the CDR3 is TGTGCCAGCAGCTTGGTCCTGAGGGACATTGAAGCTTTCTTT. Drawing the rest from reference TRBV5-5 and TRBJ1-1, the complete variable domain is DAGVTQSPTHLIKTRGQQVTLRCSPISGHKSVSWYQQVLGQGPQFIFQYYEKEERGRGNFPDRFSARQFPNYSSELNVNALLLGDSALYLCASSLVLRDIEAFFGQGTRLTVV.

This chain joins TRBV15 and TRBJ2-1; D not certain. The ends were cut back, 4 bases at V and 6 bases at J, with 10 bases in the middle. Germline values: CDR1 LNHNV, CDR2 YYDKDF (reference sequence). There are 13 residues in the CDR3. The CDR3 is CATSNLLSNEQFF. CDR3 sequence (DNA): TGTGCCACCAGCAATCTATTGTCCAATGAGCAGTTCTTC.

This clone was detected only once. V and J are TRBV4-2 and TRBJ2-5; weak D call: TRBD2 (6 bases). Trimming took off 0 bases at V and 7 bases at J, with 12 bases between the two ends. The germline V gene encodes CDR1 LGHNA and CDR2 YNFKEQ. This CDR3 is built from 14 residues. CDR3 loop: CASSQEGGVGTQYF. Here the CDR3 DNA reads TGTGCCAGCAGCCAAGAGGGGGGAGTCGGGACCCAGTACTTC.

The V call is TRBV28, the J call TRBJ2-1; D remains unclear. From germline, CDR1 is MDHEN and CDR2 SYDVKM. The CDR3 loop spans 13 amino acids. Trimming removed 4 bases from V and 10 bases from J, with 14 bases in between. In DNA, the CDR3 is TGTGCCAGCAGTTCGGCAGGACGAGTGGAGCAGTTCTTC. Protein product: CASSSAGRVEQFF. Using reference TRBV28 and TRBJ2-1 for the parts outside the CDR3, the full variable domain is DVKVTQSSRYLVKRTGEKVFLECVQDMDHENMFWYRQDPGLGLRLIYFSYDVKMKEKGDIPEGYSVSREKKERFSLILESASTNQTSMYLCASSSAGRVEQFFGPGTRLTVL.

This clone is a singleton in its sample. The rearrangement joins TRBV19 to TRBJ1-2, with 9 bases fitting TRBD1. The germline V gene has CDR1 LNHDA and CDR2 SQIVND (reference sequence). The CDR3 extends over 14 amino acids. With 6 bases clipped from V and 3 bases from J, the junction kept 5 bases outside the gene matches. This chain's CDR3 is CASSGQGIYYGYTF. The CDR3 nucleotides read TGTGCCAGTAGCGGACAGGGGATTTACTATGGCTACACCTTC.

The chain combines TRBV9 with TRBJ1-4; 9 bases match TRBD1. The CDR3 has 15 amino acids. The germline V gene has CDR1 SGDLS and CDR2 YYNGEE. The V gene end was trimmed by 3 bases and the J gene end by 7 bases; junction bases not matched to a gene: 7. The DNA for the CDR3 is TGTGCCAGCAGCGACAGGGGGCGGTTCGGTGAAAAACTGTTTTTT. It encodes CASSDRGRFGEKLFF.

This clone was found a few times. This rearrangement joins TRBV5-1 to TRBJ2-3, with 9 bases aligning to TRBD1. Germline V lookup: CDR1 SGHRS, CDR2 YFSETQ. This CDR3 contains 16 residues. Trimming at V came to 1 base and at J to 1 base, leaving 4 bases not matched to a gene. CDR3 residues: CASSLRGQGGTDTQYF. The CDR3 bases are TGCGCCAGCAGCTTGAGGGGACAGGGCGGCACAGATACGCAGTATTTT.

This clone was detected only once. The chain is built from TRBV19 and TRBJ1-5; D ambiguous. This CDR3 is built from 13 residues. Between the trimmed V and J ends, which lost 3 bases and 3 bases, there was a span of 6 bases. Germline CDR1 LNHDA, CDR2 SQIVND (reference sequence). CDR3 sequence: CASSIESNQPQHF. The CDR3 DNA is TGTGCCAGTAGTATCGAGTCCAATCAGCCCCAGCATTTT.

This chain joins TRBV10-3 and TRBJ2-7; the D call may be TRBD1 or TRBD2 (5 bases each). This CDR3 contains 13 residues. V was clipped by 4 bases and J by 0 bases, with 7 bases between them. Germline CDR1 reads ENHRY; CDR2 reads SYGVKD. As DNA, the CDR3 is TGTGCCATCAGTGGGGACCACTCCTACGAGCAGTACTTC. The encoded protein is CAISGDHSYEQYF.

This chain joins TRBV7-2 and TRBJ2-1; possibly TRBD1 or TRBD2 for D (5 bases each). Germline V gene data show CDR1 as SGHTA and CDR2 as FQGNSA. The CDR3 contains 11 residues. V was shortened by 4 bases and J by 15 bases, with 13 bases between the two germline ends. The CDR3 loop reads CASSSGTEGFF. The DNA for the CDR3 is TGTGCCAGCAGCTCGGGGACCGAGGGGTTCTTC.

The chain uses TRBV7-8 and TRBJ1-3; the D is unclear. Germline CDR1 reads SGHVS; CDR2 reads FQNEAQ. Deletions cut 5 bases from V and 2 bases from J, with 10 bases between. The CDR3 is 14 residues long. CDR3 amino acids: CASSIQRTGNTIYF. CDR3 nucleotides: TGTGCCAGCAGCATTCAGCGGACTGGAAACACCATATATTTT.

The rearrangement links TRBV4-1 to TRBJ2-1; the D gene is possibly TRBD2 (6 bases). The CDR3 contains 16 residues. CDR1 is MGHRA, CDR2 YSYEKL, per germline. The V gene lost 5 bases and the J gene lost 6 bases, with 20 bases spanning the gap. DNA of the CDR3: TGCGCCAGCAGCAGAGCCGGACTACCCGGGGGCAATGAGCAGTTCTTC. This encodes CASSRAGLPGGNEQFF.

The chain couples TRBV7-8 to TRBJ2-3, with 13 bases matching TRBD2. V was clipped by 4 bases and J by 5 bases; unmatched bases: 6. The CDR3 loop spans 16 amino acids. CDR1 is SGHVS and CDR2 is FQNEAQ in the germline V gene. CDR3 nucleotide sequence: TGTGCCAGCAGCTACTTGACTAGCGGGAGGAAAGATACGCAGTATTTT. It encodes CASSYLTSGRKDTQYF.

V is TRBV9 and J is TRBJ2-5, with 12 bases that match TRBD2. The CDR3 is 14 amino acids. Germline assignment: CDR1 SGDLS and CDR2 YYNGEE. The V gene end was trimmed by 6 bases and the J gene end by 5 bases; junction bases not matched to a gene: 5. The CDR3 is CASNLAGGYETQYF. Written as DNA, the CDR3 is TGTGCCAGCAACCTAGCGGGGGGGTATGAGACCCAGTACTTC. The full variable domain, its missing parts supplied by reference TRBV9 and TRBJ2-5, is DSGVTQTPKHLITATGQRVTLRCSPRSGDLSVYWYQQSLDQGLQFLIQYYNGEERAKGNILERFSAQQFPDLHSELNLSSLELGDSALYFCASNLAGGYETQYFGPGTRLLVL.

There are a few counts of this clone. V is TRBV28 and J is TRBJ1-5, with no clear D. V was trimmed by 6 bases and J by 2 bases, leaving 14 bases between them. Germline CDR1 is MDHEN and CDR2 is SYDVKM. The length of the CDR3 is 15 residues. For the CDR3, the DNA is TGTGCCAGCAGGTCCCACAGTTTGGGCAATCAGCCCCAGCATTTT. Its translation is CASRSHSLGNQPQHF.

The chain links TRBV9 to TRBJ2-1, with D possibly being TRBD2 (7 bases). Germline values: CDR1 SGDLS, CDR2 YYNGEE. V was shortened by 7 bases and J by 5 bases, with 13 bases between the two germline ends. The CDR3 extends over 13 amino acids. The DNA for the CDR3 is TGTGCCAGCGGGGGGGCTATGGACAATGAGCAGTTCTTC. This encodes CASGGAMDNEQFF.

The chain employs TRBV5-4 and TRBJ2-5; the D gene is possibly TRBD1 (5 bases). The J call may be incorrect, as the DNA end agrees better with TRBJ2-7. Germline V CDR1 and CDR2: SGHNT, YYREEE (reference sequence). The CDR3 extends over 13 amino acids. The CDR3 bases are TGTGCCAGCAATAGACAGTTCACACGCGAGCAGTACTTC. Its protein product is CASNRQFTREQYF.

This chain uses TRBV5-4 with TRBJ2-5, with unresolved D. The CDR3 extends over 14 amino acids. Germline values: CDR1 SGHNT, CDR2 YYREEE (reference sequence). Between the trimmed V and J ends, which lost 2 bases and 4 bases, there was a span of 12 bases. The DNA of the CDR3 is TGTGCCAGCAGCTTATTCGTGGGAAGAGAGACCCAGTACTTC. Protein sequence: CASSLFVGRETQYF. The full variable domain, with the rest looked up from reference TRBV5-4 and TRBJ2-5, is ETGVTQSPTHLIKTRGQQVTLRCSSQSGHNTVSWYQQALGQGPQFIFQYYREEENGRGNFPPRFSGLQFPNYSSELNVNALELDDSALYLCASSLFVGRETQYFGPGTRLLVL.

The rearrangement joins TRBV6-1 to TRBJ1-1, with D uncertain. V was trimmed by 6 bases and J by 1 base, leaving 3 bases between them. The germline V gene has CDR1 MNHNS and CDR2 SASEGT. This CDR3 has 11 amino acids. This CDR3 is CASRGNTEAFF. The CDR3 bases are TGTGCCAGCAGGGGGAACACTGAAGCTTTCTTT.

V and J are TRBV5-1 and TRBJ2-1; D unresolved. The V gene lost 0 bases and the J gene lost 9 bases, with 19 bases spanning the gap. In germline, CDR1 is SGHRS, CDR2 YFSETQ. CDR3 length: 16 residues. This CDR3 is CASSLGTSPSNSEQFF. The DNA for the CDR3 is TGCGCCAGCAGCTTGGGGACCTCCCCCAGCAATAGTGAGCAGTTCTTC.